Listed here are 9 T cell receptor beta chains from one sample, sequenced in a study of blood T cell repertoires in COVID-19. Libraries were prepared by immunoSEQ multiplex PCR; TCRdb keeps only in-frame clonotypes and omits some of them. This sample yields under 200,000 clones, of which approximately 86% are seen a single time; roughly 0.53% belongs to the top ten. Sequenced sample: peripheral blood. The receptors stem from a man in his 60s with COVID-19, enrolled during active disease.

V gene TRBV18 combines with J gene TRBJ1-4, with D tentatively TRBD1 (6 bases). Trimming stripped 5 bases from V and 6 bases from J, with 13 bases between. From germline, CDR1 is KGHSH and CDR2 LQKENI. This CDR3 contains 14 residues. The DNA for the CDR3 is TGTGCCAGCTCAAATACAGGGAACGATGAAAAACTGTTTTTT. Encoded protein: CASSNTGNDEKLFF.

V gene TRBV6-5 combines with J gene TRBJ2-1, with 9 bases identical to TRBD1. CDR1 and CDR2 from the germline V gene are MNHEY and SVGAGI. After removal of 6 bases from V and 7 bases from J, the junction contained 10 bases not matched to a gene. CDR3 length: 15 residues. The CDR3 loop is CASRRNRGPDNEQFF. The CDR3 bases are TGTGCCAGCAGACGAAACAGGGGGCCTGATAATGAGCAGTTCTTC.

The J gene is TRBJ1-2, the V gene TRBV11-2; possibly TRBD1 for D (6 bases). Germline CDR1 and CDR2: SGHAT and FQNNGV. Between the trimmed V and J ends, which lost 5 bases and 6 bases, there was a span of 10 bases. The CDR3 is made up of 12 amino acids. The CDR3: CASSPDRNGYTF. The CDR3 DNA reads as TGTGCCAGCAGCCCAGACAGGAATGGCTACACCTTC.

CDR3 sequence reads: CASSTAGTGVSWGYTF. Written as DNA, the CDR3 is TGTGCCAGCAGCACCGCCGGGACAGGGGTGTCGTGGGGCTACACCTTC. The chain has TRBV27 and TRBJ1-2; TRBD1 aligns across 10 bases. J gave up 8 bases and V 6 bases, and 15 bases lay outside the gene matches. CDR3 size: 16 residues. The germline V gene has CDR1 MNHEY and CDR2 SMNVEV (reference sequence).

V gene TRBV5-1 combines with J gene TRBJ2-3; TRBD2 matches 14 bases. In germline, CDR1 is SGHRS, CDR2 YFSETQ. Trimming took 0 bases from V and 5 from J; bases not matched to a gene: 5. The CDR3 length is 17 residues. The CDR3 DNA reads as TGCGCCAGCAGCTTGGGACCGGGACTAGCGGGAGTAGATACGCAGTATTTT. Its protein product is CASSLGPGLAGVDTQYF.

V usage is TRBV4-2 and J usage is TRBJ1-3; TRBD1 might be the D (5 bases). Germline CDR1 and CDR2: LGHNA and YNFKEQ. This CDR3 is 17 amino acids long. Trimming stripped 2 bases from V and 0 bases from J, with 14 bases between. The DNA for the CDR3 is TGTGCCAGCAGCCAACTTATGACAGTCAACTCTGGAAACACCATATATTTT. It codes for CASSQLMTVNSGNTIYF.

The chain combines TRBV6-5 with TRBJ1-2, with 8 bases matching TRBD1. This CDR3 is 15 amino acids long. The V segment lost 6 bases and the J segment 7 bases; nucleotides outside the gene matches: 13. CDR1 is MNHEY and CDR2 is SVGAGI in the germline V gene. CDR3 DNA: TGTGCCAGCAGCCGAGAGCTCAGGGGGCCTCTTGGCTACACCTTC. It translates to CASSRELRGPLGYTF.

The genes are TRBV19 and TRBJ2-1; TRBD2 agrees at 8 bases. Germline loops: CDR1 LNHDA, CDR2 SQIVND (reference sequence). The V gene end was trimmed by 5 bases and the J gene end by 0 bases; junction bases not matched to a gene: 9. The CDR3 is 17 amino acids. CDR3 sequence: CASSPRAGGFSYNEQFF. CDR3 sequence (DNA): TGTGCCAGTAGTCCCCGTGCGGGGGGTTTCTCCTACAATGAGCAGTTCTTC.

The chain carries TRBV5-6 and TRBJ1-2; the D is unclear. V gave up 3 bases and J gave up 4 bases, with 16 bases separating them. Germline lookup yields CDR1 SGHDT and CDR2 YYEEEE. The CDR3 totals 15 residues. The CDR3 reads CASSSVAGVRYGYTF. As DNA, the CDR3 is TGTGCCAGCAGCTCGGTGGCTGGAGTTCGCTATGGCTACACCTTC.